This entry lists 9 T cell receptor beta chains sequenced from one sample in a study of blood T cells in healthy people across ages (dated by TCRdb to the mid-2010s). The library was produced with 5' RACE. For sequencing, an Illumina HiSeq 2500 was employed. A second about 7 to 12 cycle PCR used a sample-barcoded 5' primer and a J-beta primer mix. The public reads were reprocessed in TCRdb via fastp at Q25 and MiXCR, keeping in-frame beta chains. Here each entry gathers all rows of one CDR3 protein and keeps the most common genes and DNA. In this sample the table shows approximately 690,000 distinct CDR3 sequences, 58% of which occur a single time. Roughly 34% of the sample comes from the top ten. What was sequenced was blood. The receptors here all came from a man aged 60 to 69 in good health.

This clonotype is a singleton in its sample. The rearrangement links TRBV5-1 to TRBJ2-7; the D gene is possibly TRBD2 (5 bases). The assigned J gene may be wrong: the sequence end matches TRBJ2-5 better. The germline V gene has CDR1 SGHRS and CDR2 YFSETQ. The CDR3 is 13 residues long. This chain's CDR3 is CASSLGTSGTQYF. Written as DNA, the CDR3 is TGCGCCAGCAGCTTGGGTACTAGTGGGACCCAGTACTTC.

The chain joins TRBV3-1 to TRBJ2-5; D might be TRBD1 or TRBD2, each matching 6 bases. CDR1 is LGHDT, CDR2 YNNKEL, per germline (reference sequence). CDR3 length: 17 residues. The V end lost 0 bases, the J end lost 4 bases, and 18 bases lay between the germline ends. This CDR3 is CASSQDWVRGRGETQYF. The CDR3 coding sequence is TGTGCCAGCAGCCAAGATTGGGTACGGGGGCGGGGAGAGACCCAGTACTTC.

CDR3 in DNA: TGCAGCCCGCAGGGGGGGGAGACCCAGTACTTC. Its protein product is CSPQGGETQYF. V and J are TRBV20-1 and TRBJ2-5, with D perhaps TRBD1 or TRBD2 (7 bases each). In germline, CDR1 is DFQATT, CDR2 SNEGSKA (reference sequence). This CDR3 contains 11 residues.

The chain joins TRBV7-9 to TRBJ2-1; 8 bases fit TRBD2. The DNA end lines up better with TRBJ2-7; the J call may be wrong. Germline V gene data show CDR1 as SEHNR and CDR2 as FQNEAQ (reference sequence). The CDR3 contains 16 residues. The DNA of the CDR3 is TGTGCCAGCAGCTTAGGTCGGGGGGGCTACTACAATGAGCAGTACTTC. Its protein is CASSLGRGGYYNEQYF.

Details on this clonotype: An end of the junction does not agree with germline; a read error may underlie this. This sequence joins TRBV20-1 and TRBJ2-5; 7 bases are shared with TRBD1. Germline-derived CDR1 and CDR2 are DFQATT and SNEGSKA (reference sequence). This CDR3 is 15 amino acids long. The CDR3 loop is CSTREGTEIQETQYF. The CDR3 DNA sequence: TGCAGTACTAGAGAAGGGACAGAAATCCAAGAGACCCAGTACTTC.

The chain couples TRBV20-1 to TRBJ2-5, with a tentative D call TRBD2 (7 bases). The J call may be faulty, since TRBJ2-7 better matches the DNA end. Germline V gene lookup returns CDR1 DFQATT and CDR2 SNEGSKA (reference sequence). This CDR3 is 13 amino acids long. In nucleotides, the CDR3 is TGCAGTGCTAGTGGGGGGGCTTTTTACGAGCAGTACTTC. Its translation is CSASGGAFYEQYF.

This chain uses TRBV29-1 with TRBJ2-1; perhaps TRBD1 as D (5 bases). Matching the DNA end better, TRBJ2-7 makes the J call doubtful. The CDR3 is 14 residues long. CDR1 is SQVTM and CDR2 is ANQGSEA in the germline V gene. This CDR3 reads CSVEKFTGPNEQYF. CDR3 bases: TGCAGCGTTGAAAAGTTTACAGGCCCTAATGAGCAGTACTTC.

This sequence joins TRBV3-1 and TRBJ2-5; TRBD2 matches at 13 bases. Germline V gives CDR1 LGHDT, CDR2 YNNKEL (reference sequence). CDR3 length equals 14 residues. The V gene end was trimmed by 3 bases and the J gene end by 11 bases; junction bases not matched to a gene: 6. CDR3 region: CASSHGTSGAQQYF. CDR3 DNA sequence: TGTGCCAGCAGCCACGGGACTAGCGGGGCCCAGCAGTACTTC.

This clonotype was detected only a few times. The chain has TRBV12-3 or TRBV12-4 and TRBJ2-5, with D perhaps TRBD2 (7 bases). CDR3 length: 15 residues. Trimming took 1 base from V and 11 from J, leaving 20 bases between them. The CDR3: CASSLGGGAQSEQYF. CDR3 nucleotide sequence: TGTGCCAGCAGTTTAGGCGGGGGCGCGCAGAGTGAGCAGTACTTC.